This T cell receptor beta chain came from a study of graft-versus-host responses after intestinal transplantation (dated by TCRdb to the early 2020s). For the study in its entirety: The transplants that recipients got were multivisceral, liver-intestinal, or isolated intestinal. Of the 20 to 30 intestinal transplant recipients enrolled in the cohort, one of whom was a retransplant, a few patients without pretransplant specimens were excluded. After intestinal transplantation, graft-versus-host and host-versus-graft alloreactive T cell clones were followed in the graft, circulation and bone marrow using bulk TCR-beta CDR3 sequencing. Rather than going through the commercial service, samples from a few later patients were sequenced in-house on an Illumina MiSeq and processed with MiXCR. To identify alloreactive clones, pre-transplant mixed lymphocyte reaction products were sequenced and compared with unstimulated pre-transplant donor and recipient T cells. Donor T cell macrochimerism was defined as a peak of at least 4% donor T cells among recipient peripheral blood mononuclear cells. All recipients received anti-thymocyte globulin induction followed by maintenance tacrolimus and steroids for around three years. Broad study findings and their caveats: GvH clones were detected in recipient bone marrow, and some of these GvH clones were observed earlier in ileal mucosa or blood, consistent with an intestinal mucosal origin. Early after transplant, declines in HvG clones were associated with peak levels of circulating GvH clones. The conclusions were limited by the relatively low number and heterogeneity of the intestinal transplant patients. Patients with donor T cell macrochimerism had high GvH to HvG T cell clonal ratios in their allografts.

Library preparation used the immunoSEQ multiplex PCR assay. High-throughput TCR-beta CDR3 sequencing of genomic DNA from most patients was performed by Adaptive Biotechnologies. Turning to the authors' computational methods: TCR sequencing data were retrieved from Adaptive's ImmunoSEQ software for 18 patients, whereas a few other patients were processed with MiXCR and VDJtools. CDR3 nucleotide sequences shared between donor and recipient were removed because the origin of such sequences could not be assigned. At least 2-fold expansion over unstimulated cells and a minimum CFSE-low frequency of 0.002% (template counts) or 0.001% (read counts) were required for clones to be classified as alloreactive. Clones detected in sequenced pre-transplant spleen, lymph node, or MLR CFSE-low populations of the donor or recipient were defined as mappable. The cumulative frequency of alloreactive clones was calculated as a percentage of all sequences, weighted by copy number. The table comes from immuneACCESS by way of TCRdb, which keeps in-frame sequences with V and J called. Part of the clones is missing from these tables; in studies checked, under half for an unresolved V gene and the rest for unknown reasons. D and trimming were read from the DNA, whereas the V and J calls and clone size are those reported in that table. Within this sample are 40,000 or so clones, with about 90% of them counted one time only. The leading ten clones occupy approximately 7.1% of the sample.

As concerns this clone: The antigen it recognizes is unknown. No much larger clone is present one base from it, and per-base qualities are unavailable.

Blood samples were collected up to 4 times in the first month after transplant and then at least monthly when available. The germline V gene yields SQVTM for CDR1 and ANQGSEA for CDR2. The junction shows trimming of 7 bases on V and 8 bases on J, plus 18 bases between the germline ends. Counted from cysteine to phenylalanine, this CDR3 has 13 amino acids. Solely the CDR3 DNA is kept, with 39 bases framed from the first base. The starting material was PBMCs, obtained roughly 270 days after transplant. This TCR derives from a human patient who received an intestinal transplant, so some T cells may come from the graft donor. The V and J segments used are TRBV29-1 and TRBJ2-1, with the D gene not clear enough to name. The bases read TGCAGCGGACGGGTGGCTTCGACATATGAGCAGTTCTTC. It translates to CSGRVASTYEQFF.